Sequencing of this TCR beta chain was carried out in a study of shared clonotypes between healthy human individuals. The study's findings and limits: Depth was large, yet rarefaction showed that sorted-subset sequencing was incomplete. Shared clonotypes across all four donors exceeded non-shared ones in generation probability.

Using immunoSEQ multiplex PCR, the repertoire was profiled, and TCRdb retains in-frame clones only, with some absent. The sample shows 800,000 to 1,200,000 clones, about four fifths of them seen only once. About this clone: Its antigen remains unknown.

Recent acute infections and vaccinations were absent in the healthy HIV-negative adult donors. The CDR3 extends over 15 amino acids. Trimming took 1 base from V and 9 from J; bases not matched to a gene: 11. Germline V gene data show CDR1 as SGHTS and CDR2 as YDEGEE. This TCR was recovered from a man aged 18 to 30 in good health. Some clones in this sample may be carry-over from other donors' samples. The gene calls are TRBV5-8 and TRBJ1-2; 8 positions agree with TRBD1. The sample was memory CD4+ T cells from PBMCs. Noted subset: CD45RA-negative fraction. CDR3 in amino acids: CASSLYPDRDLSYTF. The CDR3 DNA sequence: TGTGCCAGCAGCTTGTACCCGGACAGGGACTTAAGCTACACCTTC.